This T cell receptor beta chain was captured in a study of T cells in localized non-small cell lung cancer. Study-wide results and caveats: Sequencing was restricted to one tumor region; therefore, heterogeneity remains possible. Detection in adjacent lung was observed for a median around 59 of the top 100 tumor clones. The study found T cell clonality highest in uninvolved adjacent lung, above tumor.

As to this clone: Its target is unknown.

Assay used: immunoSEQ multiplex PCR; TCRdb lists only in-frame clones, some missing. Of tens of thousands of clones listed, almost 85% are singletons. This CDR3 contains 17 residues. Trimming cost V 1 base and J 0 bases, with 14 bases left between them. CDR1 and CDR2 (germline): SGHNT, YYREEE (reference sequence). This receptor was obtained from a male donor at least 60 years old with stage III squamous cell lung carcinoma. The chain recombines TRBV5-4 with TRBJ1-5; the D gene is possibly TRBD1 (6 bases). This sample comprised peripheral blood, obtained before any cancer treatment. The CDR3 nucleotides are TGTGCCAGCAGCTTGTACGGGGGGCCCTATAGCAATCAGCCCCAGCATTTT. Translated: CASSLYGGPYSNQPQHF.